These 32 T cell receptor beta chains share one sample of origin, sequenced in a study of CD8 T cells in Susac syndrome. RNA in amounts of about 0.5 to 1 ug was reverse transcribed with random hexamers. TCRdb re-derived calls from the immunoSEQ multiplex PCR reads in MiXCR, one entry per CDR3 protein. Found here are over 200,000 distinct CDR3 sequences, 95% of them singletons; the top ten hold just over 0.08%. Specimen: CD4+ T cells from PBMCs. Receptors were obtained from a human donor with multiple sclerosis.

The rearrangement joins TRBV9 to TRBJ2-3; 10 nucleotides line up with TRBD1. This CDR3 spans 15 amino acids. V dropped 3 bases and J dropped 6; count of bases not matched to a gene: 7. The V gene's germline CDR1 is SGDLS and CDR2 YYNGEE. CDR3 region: CASSAGDRGPDTQYF. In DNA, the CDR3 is TGTGCCAGCAGCGCCGGTGACAGGGGGCCGGATACGCAGTATTTT.

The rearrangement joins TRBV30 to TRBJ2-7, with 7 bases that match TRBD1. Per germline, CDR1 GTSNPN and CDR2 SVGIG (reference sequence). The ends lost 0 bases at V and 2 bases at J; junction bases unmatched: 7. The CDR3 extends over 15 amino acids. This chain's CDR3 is CAWSVVRGIAYEQYF. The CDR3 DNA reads TGTGCCTGGAGTGTAGTCAGGGGGATAGCCTACGAGCAGTACTTC.

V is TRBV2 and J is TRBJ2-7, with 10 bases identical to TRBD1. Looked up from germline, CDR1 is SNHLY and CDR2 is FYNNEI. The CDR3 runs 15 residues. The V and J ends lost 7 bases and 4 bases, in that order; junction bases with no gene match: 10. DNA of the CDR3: TGTGCCAGCACCCCGGAGGGACAGGGGCAATACGAGCAGTACTTC. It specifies CASTPEGQGQYEQYF.

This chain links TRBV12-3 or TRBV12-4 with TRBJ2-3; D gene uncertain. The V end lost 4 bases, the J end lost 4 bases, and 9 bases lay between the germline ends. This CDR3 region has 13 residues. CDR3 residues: CASSYWRSDTQYF. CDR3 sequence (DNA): TGTGCCAGCAGTTACTGGAGATCAGATACGCAGTATTTT.

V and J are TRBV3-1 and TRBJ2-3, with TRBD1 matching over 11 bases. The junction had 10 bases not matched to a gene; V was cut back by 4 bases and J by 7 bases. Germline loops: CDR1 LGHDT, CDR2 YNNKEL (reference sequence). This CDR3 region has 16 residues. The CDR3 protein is CASSPRRDRGLYTQYF. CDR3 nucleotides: TGTGCCAGCAGCCCCCGCCGGGACAGGGGGTTGTATACGCAGTATTTT.

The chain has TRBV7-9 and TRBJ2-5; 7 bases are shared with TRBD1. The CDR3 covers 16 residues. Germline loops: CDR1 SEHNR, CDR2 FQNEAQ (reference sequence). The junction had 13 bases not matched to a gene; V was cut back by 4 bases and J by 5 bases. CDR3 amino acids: CASSSRPMDRLETQYF. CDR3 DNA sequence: TGTGCCAGCAGCTCCCGCCCTATGGACAGGTTGGAGACCCAGTACTTC.

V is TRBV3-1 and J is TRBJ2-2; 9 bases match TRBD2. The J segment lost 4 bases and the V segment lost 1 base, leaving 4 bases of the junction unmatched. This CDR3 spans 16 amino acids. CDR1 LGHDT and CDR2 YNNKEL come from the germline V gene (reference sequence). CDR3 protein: CASSQANSGGTGELFF. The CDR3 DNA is TGTGCCAGCAGCCAAGCGAATAGCGGGGGCACCGGGGAGCTGTTTTTT.

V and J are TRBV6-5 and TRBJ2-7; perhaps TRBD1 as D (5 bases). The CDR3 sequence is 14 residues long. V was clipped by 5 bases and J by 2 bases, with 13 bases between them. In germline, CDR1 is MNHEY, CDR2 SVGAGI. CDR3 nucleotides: TGTGCCAGCAGTCCAAAGGGGTCCCCCTACGAGCAGTACTTC. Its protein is CASSPKGSPYEQYF.

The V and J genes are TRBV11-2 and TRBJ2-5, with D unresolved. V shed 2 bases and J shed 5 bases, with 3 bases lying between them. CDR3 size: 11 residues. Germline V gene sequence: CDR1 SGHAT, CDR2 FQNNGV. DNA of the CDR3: TGTGCCAGCAGCTTAATGGAGACCCAGTACTTC. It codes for CASSLMETQYF.

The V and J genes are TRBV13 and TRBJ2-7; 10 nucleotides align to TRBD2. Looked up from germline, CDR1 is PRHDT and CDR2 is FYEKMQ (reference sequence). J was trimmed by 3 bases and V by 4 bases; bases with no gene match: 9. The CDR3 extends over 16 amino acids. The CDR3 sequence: CASSSPLAGANYEQYV. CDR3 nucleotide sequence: TGTGCCAGCAGCTCCCCCCTAGCGGGGGCTAACTACGAGCAGTACGTC.

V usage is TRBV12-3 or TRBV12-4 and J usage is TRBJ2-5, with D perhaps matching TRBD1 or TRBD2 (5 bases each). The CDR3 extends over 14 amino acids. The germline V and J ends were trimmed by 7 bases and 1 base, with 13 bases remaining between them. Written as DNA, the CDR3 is TGTGCCAGCACCCTGTGGGGACCCCAAGAGACCCAGTACTTC. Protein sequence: CASTLWGPQETQYF.

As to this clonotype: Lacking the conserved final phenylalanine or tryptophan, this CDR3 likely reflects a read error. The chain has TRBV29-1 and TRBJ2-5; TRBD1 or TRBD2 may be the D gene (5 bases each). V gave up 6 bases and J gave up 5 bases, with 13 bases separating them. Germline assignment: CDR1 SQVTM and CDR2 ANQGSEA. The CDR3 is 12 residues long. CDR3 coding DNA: TGCAGCGTGGCGGGCTGGGGGGAGACCCAGTACTTG. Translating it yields CSVAGWGETQYL.

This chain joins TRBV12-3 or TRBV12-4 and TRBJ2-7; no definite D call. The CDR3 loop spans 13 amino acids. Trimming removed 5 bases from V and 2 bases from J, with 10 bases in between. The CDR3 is CASSIATPYEQYF. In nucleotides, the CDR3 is TGTGCCAGCAGTATTGCCACACCCTACGAGCAGTACTTC.

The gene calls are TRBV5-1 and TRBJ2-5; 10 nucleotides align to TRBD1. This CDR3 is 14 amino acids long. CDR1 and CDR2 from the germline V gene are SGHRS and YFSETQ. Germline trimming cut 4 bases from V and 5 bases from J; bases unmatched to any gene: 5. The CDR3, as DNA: TGCGCCAGCAGCCAGACAGGGGGCGAGGAGACCCAGTACTTC. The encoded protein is CASSQTGGEETQYF.

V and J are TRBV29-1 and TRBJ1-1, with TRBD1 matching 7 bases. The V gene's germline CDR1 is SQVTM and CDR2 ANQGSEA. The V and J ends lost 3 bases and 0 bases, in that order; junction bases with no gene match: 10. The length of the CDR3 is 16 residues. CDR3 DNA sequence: TGCAGCGTTGAGCCAGGACAGGTCCAAATGAACACTGAAGCTTTCTTT. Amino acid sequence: CSVEPGQVQMNTEAFF.

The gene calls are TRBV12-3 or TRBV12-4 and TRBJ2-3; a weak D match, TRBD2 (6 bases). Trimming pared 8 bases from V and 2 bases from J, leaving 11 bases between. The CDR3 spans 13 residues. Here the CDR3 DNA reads TGTGCCAGCTGCCGGGGGTCCACAGATACGCAGTATTTT. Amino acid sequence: CASCRGSTDTQYF.

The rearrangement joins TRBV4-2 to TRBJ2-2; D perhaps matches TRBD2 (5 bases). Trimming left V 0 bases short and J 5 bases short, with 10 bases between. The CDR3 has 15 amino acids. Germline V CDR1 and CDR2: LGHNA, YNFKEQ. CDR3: CASSQDEGSTGELFF. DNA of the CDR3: TGTGCCAGCAGCCAAGACGAGGGATCGACCGGGGAGCTGTTTTTT.

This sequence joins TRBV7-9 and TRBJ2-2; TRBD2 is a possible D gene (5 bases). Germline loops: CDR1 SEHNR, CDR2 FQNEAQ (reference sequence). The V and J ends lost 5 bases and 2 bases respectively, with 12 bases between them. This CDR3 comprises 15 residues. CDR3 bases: TGTGCCAGCAGCAGAGGACGGGGAAACACCGGGGAGCTGTTTTTT. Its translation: CASSRGRGNTGELFF.

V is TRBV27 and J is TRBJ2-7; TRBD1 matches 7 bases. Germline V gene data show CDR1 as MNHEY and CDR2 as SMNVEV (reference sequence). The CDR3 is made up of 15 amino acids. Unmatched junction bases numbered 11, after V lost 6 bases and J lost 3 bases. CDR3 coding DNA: TGTGCCAGCAGACCCACCGGGACAGTAAACTACGAGCAGTACGTC. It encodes CASRPTGTVNYEQYV.

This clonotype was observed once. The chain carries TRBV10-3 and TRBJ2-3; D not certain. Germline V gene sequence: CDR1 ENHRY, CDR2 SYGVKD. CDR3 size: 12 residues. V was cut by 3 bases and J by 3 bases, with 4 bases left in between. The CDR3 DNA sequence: TGTGCCATCAGTGAAAGTACAGATACGCAGTATTTT. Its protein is CAISESTDTQYF.

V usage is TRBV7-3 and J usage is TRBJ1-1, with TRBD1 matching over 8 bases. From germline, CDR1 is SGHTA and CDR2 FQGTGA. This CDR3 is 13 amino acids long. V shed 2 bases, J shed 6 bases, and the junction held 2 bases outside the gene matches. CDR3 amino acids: CASSLQGAAEAFF. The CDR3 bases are TGTGCCAGCAGCTTACAGGGGGCCGCTGAAGCTTTCTTT.

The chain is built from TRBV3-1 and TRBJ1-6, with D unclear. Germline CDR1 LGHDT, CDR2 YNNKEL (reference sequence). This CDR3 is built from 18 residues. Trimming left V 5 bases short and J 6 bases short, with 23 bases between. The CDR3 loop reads CASSWTLVGKGGNSPLHF. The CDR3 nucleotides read TGTGCCAGCAGCTGGACCCTCGTGGGGAAGGGAGGTAATTCACCCCTCCACTTT.

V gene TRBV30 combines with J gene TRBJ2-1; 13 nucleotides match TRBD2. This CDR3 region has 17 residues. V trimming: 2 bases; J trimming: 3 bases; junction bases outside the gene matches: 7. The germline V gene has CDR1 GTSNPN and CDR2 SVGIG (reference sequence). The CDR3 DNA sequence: TGTGCCTGGAGTCCACTAGCGGGGGGGCAGTTCTACAATGAGCAGTTCTTC. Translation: CAWSPLAGGQFYNEQFF.

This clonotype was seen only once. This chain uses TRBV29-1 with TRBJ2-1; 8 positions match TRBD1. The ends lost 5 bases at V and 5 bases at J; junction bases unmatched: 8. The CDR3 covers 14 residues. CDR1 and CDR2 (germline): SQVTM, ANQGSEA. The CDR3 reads CSVLTGAIDNEQFF. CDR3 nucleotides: TGCAGCGTTCTGACAGGGGCCATTGACAATGAGCAGTTCTTC.

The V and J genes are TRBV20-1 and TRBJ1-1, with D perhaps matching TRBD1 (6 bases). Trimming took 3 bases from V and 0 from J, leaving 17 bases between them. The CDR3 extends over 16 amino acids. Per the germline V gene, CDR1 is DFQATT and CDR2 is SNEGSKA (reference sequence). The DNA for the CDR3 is TGCAGTGCTAGTTGGGGACAAAAGCTTTTGAACACTGAAGCTTTCTTT. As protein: CSASWGQKLLNTEAFF.

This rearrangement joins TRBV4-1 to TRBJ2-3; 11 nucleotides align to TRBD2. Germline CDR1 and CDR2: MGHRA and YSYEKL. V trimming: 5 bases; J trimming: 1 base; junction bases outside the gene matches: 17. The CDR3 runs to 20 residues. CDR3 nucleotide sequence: TGCGCCAGCAGCGAACAGTGGCTAGCGGGGGGTCAGGTTGGCACAGATACGCAGTATTTT. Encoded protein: CASSEQWLAGGQVGTDTQYF.

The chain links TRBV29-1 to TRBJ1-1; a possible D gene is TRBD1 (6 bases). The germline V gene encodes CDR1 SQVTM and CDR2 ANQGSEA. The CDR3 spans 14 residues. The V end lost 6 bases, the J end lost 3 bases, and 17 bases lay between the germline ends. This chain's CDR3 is CSVGQGKGDTEAFF. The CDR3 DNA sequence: TGCAGCGTGGGACAAGGCAAGGGGGACACTGAAGCTTTCTTT.

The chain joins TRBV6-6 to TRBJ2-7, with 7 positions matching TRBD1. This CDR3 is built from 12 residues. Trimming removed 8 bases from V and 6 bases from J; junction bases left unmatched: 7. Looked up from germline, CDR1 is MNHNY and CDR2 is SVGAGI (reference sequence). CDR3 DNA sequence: TGTGCCAGCGAAGGGACAGCAGGCGAGCAGTACGTC. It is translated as CASEGTAGEQYV.

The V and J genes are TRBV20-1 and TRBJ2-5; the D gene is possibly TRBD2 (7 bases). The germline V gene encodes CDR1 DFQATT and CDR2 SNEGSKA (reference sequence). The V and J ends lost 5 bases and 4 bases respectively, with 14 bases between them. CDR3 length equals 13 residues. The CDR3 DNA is TGCAGTGCTGCTTACAGGGAGGGAGAGACCCAGTACTTC. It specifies CSAAYREGETQYF.

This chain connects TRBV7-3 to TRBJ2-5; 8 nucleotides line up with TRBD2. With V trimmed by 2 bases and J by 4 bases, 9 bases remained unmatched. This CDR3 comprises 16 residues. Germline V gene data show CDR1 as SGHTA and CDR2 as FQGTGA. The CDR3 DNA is TGTGCCAGCAGCTTAGTGCGGCTAGCGGGCGCAGAGACCCAGTACTTC. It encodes CASSLVRLAGAETQYF.

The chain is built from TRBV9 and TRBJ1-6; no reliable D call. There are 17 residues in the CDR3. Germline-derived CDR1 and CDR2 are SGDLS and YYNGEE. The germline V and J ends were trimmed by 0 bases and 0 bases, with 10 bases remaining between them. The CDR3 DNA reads TGTGCCAGCAGCGTAGAGCCAGAGGGCTCCTATAATTCACCCCTCCACTTT. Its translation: CASSVEPEGSYNSPLHF.

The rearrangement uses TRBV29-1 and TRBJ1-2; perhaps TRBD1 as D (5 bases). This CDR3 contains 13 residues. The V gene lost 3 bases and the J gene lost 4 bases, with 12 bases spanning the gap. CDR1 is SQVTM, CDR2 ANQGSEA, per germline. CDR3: CSVDTSGTYGYTF. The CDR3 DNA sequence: TGCAGCGTTGATACCTCAGGGACCTATGGCTACACCTTC.